Following are 25 T cell receptor beta chains from one sample sequenced in a study of T cell changes during pregnancy in multiple sclerosis. Measured with immunoSEQ multiplex PCR; TCRdb has only the in-frame clones, and not every one. The repertoire holds roughly 40,000 clones, with about nine tenths as singletons. The material sequenced was CD4+ T cells from peripheral blood mononuclear cells, taken in the third trimester of pregnancy. Receptors originate from a female donor with multiple sclerosis, enrolled in a pregnancy study.

This clone was picked up one time. The chain couples TRBV4-1 to TRBJ1-2; TRBD1 aligns across 8 bases. CDR1 is MGHRA, CDR2 YSYEKL, per germline. J gave up 4 bases and V 0 bases, and 7 bases lay outside the gene matches. The CDR3 loop spans 16 amino acids. CDR3 in DNA: TGCGCCAGCAGCCAAGAAGAGACAGGGGTGCGCTATGGCTACACCTTC. Protein: CASSQEETGVRYGYTF.

The V call is TRBV18, the J call TRBJ2-1; D might be TRBD1 (6 bases). V was trimmed by 3 bases and J by 6 bases, leaving 9 bases between them. The CDR3 sequence is 13 residues long. Germline loops: CDR1 KGHSH, CDR2 LQKENI. This chain's CDR3 is CASSPVRGNEQFF. The CDR3 DNA follows: TGTGCCAGCTCACCGGTCAGGGGCAATGAGCAGTTCTTC.

This chain connects TRBV5-1 to TRBJ2-1; possibly TRBD2 for D (6 bases). CDR3 length equals 15 residues. V lost 1 base and J lost 2, with 10 bases in between. Germline V gene sequence: CDR1 SGHRS, CDR2 YFSETQ. In DNA, the CDR3 is TGCGCCAGCAGCTTGTACCGGGGGACCTACAATGAGCAGTTCTTC. It translates to CASSLYRGTYNEQFF.

Here the CDR3 reads CASSIGSGRVYNEQFF. In DNA form, the CDR3 reads TGTGCCAGTAGTATAGGGAGCGGGAGGGTTTACAATGAGCAGTTCTTC. This rearrangement joins TRBV19 to TRBJ2-1; the match to TRBD2 covers 10 bases. From germline, CDR1 is LNHDA and CDR2 SQIVND (reference sequence). The CDR3 spans 16 residues. V dropped 1 base and J dropped 4; count of bases not matched to a gene: 4.

V gene TRBV5-1 combines with J gene TRBJ2-1; the match to TRBD2 covers 15 bases. J lost 0 bases, V lost 4 bases, and 11 bases had no gene match. The germline V gene encodes CDR1 SGHRS and CDR2 YFSETQ. CDR3 size: 20 residues. The CDR3 DNA reads as TGCGCCAGCAGCGGGCGGGGACTAGCGGGAGGCCCTAGCTCCTACAATGAGCAGTTCTTC. It encodes CASSGRGLAGGPSSYNEQFF.

The rearrangement uses TRBV6-1 and TRBJ1-2, with TRBD1 as a possible D gene (6 bases). The ends were cut back, 7 bases at V and 4 bases at J, with 13 bases in the middle. CDR3 length equals 13 residues. Germline-derived CDR1 and CDR2 are MNHNS and SASEGT. The CDR3: CASTPRGGYGYTF. In DNA form, the CDR3 reads TGTGCCAGCACCCCGAGGGGGGGCTATGGCTACACCTTC.

This rearrangement joins TRBV28 to TRBJ1-3; D ambiguous. The V gene's germline CDR1 is MDHEN and CDR2 SYDVKM. This CDR3 spans 15 amino acids. The V and J ends lost 3 bases and 0 bases respectively, with 9 bases between them. This chain's CDR3 is CASSFPGFSGNTIYF. The CDR3 nucleotides are TGTGCCAGCAGTTTCCCAGGTTTCTCTGGAAACACCATATATTTT.

This chain joins TRBV7-2 and TRBJ2-3; D possibly corresponds to TRBD1 (5 bases). There are 11 residues in the CDR3. Germline V gene data show CDR1 as SGHTA and CDR2 as FQGNSA. Trimming shortened V by 7 bases and J by 7 bases, and 9 bases separated the two germline ends. CDR3: CASTPGNTQYF. As DNA, the CDR3 is TGTGCCAGCACCCCAGGGAATACGCAGTATTTT.

CDR3: CASSLDGTGELFF. The CDR3 DNA follows: TGTGCCAGCAGCTTAGACGGGACCGGGGAGCTGTTTTTT. V is TRBV11-1 and J is TRBJ2-2; D call uncertain. The V gene's germline CDR1 is SGHAT and CDR2 FQDESV (reference sequence). Between the trimmed V and J ends, which lost 1 base and 5 bases, there was a span of 5 bases. The CDR3 loop spans 13 amino acids.

V gene TRBV14 combines with J gene TRBJ1-6; 8 bases line up with TRBD1. Losses at the gene ends were 0 bases for V and 1 base for J; bases not matched to a gene: 5. CDR1 and CDR2 from the germline V gene are SGHDN and FVKESK. This CDR3 is built from 18 residues. CDR3 protein: CASSQEDRVGSYNSPLHF. CDR3 bases: TGTGCCAGCAGCCAAGAGGACAGGGTCGGATCCTATAATTCACCCCTCCACTTT. Filled out from reference TRBV14 and TRBJ1-6, the complete variable domain reads EAGVTQFPSHSVIEKGQTVTLRCDPISGHDNLYWYRRVMGKEIKFLLHFVKESKQDESGMPNNRFLAERTGGTYSTLKVQPAELEDSGVYFCASSQEDRVGSYNSPLHFGNGTRLTVT.

The chain is built from TRBV5-1 and TRBJ2-7; a possible D gene is TRBD2 (5 bases). Trimming removed 0 bases at V and 5 bases at J, with 18 bases between. CDR1 is SGHRS, CDR2 YFSETQ, per germline. This CDR3 comprises 16 residues. As DNA, the CDR3 is TGCGCCAGCAGCTTGGAATCCCGAACTAGTAGAAACGAGCAGTACTTC. Protein sequence: CASSLESRTSRNEQYF.

The rearrangement joins TRBV28 to TRBJ1-1; D possibly corresponds to TRBD1 (5 bases). Germline-derived CDR1 and CDR2 are MDHEN and SYDVKM. The CDR3 is 15 amino acids. The V and J ends lost 4 bases and 3 bases respectively, with 15 bases between them. DNA for the CDR3: TGTGCCAGCAGTTCAATAGGGAGGGGACACACTGAAGCTTTCTTT. Translating gives CASSSIGRGHTEAFF.

The chain recombines TRBV5-1 with TRBJ1-3; weak D call: TRBD1 (5 bases). Per the germline V gene, CDR1 is SGHRS and CDR2 is YFSETQ. The CDR3 is made up of 14 amino acids. Between the trimmed V and J ends, which lost 4 bases and 0 bases, there was a span of 8 bases. The CDR3, as DNA: TGCGCCAGCAGCATAACAGGCTCTGGAAACACCATATATTTT. This codes for CASSITGSGNTIYF.

The genes are TRBV4-2 and TRBJ1-5; 9 positions match TRBD1. CDR3 size: 15 residues. The germline CDR1 and CDR2 sequences are LGHNA and YNFKEQ. V trimming: 0 bases; J trimming: 4 bases; junction bases outside the gene matches: 1. The CDR3 DNA is TGTGCCAGCAGCCAAGAGACAGGGGGAAATCAGCCCCAGCATTTT. Translated, it gives CASSQETGGNQPQHF.

V gene TRBV11-2 combines with J gene TRBJ2-3, with 9 bases identical to TRBD1. The V segment lost 1 base and the J segment 2 bases; nucleotides outside the gene matches: 1. The CDR3 is 15 residues long. Per the germline V gene, CDR1 is SGHAT and CDR2 is FQNNGV. Written as DNA, the CDR3 is TGTGCCAGCAGCTTAGGGACAGGGGTCACAGATACGCAGTATTTT. It translates to CASSLGTGVTDTQYF.

V gene TRBV5-4 combines with J gene TRBJ2-7; 8 nucleotides align to TRBD1. This CDR3 comprises 15 residues. Germline loops: CDR1 SGHNT, CDR2 YYREEE (reference sequence). V was clipped by 3 bases and J by 6 bases; unmatched bases: 11. The CDR3 DNA reads TGTGCCAGCAGCTCCGTGGCAGGGGGCTGGTTCGAGCAGTACTTC. It specifies CASSSVAGGWFEQYF.

The chain carries TRBV7-8 and TRBJ2-7; D gene uncertain. This CDR3 is 13 amino acids long. Germline CDR1 and CDR2: SGHVS and FQNEAQ. Deletions cut 4 bases from V and 6 bases from J, with 13 bases between. CDR3 DNA: TGTGCCAGCAGCTCCTCGGTAGTCTCCGAGCAGTACTTC. It codes for CASSSSVVSEQYF.

The chain recombines TRBV27 with TRBJ1-4; D call uncertain. V was cut by 6 bases and J by 8 bases, with 16 bases left in between. CDR3 length equals 14 residues. Germline CDR1 MNHEY, CDR2 SMNVEV (reference sequence). CDR3 nucleotide sequence: TGTGCCAGCAGGCCCAACGGGAATAACGAAAAACTGTTTTTT. Translation gives CASRPNGNNEKLFF.

This sequence joins TRBV7-8 and TRBJ2-4; possibly TRBD2 for D (7 bases). Per the germline V gene, CDR1 is SGHVS and CDR2 is FQNEAQ. CDR3 length equals 15 residues. V lost 2 bases, J lost 2 bases, and 10 bases lay in between. In DNA, the CDR3 is TGTGCCAGCAGCTTAAGGGGGGGCTCCAAAAACATTCAGTACTTC. This translates into CASSLRGGSKNIQYF.

This rearrangement joins TRBV29-1 to TRBJ2-7; 7 bases match TRBD1. The germline CDR1 and CDR2 sequences are SQVTM and ANQGSEA. The V gene end was trimmed by 0 bases and the J gene end by 3 bases; junction bases not matched to a gene: 5. This CDR3 is built from 14 residues. The CDR3 protein is CSVEEAGGRYEQYF. The CDR3 region has the DNA TGCAGCGTTGAAGAGGCAGGGGGTCGCTACGAGCAGTACTTC.

The chain recombines TRBV5-4 with TRBJ1-5; 7 nucleotides match TRBD1. The CDR3 has 14 residues. Trimming at V came to 3 bases and at J to 3 bases, leaving 3 bases not matched to a gene. The germline gives CDR1 SGHNT, CDR2 YYREEE (reference sequence). CDR3 in amino acids: CASSSQGYNQPQHF. Here the CDR3 DNA reads TGTGCCAGCAGCTCACAGGGGTACAATCAGCCCCAGCATTTT.

The rearrangement uses TRBV7-8 and TRBJ2-1, with 7 bases that match TRBD1. The CDR3 spans 16 residues. The V gene's germline CDR1 is SGHVS and CDR2 FQNEAQ. V trimming: 5 bases; J trimming: 4 bases; junction bases outside the gene matches: 11. CDR3 nucleotides: TGTGCCAGCAGCGTACTCACAGGGGATGGATACAATGAGCAGTTCTTC. Its protein is CASSVLTGDGYNEQFF.

The V call is TRBV5-4, the J call TRBJ1-1, with 7 bases that match TRBD1. Germline loops: CDR1 SGHNT, CDR2 YYREEE (reference sequence). The CDR3 runs 14 residues. With 4 bases clipped from V and 2 bases from J, the junction kept 5 bases outside the gene matches. CDR3 in amino acids: CASSPGQRNTEAFF. CDR3 DNA: TGTGCCAGCAGCCCGGGACAGCGAAACACTGAAGCTTTCTTT.

The chain couples TRBV6-5 to TRBJ1-1, with no clear D. Trimming cost V 4 bases and J 8 bases, with 20 bases left between them. This CDR3 has 15 residues. Germline V CDR1 and CDR2: MNHEY, SVGAGI. The CDR3 region is CASSSHEAGAGEAFF. The CDR3 coding sequence is TGTGCCAGCAGTTCCCACGAGGCGGGAGCGGGGGAAGCTTTCTTT.

The rearrangement uses TRBV28 and TRBJ2-3, with a weak D call TRBD2 (5 bases). Germline loops: CDR1 MDHEN, CDR2 SYDVKM. Trimming removed 6 bases from V and 0 bases from J, with 19 bases in between. This CDR3 spans 17 amino acids. CDR3 protein: CASSPSGSGTSTDTQYF. The CDR3 DNA sequence: TGTGCCAGCAGCCCCTCGGGCAGCGGAACTAGCACAGATACGCAGTATTTT. Full variable domain (missing parts from reference TRBV28 and TRBJ2-3): DVKVTQSSRYLVKRTGEKVFLECVQDMDHENMFWYRQDPGLGLRLIYFSYDVKMKEKGDIPEGYSVSREKKERFSLILESASTNQTSMYLCASSPSGSGTSTDTQYFGPGTRLTVL.